The 28 T cell receptor beta chains presented below share a single source sample, sequenced in a study of shared clonotypes between healthy human individuals. Assay: immunoSEQ multiplex PCR; the TCRdb copy retains only in-frame clones and omits some. The sample lists about 380,000 clones, approximately 96% seen once, with 0.32% in the top ten. Sequencing input: memory CD8+ T cells sorted from blood. Regarding subset: CD45RO+ cells pooled with CCR7-negative TemRA cells. The receptors shown here come from a man aged 25 to 40 in good health.

The chain uses TRBV28 and TRBJ2-5; 12 nucleotides align to TRBD2. CDR1 and CDR2 from the germline V gene are MDHEN and SYDVKM. This CDR3 region has 16 residues. V trimming: 5 bases; J trimming: 4 bases; junction bases outside the gene matches: 8. As DNA, the CDR3 is TGTGCCAGCAGTACTAGCGGGAGGTTTCTGACAGAGACCCAGTACTTC. It translates to CASSTSGRFLTETQYF.

This clone has just one count. This chain joins TRBV25-1 and TRBJ2-7; D uncertain. In germline, CDR1 is MGHDK, CDR2 SYGVNS. The CDR3 extends over 13 amino acids. Trimming cost V 6 bases and J 1 base, with 10 bases left between them. This chain's CDR3 is CASSASPSYEQYF. As DNA, the CDR3 is TGTGCCAGCAGCGCGTCCCCGTCCTACGAGCAGTACTTC.

The genes are TRBV6-5 and TRBJ1-4; tentatively, D is TRBD1 (6 bases). The germline V and J ends were trimmed by 2 bases and 6 bases, with 13 bases remaining between them. This CDR3 is built from 15 residues. Looked up from germline, CDR1 is MNHEY and CDR2 is SVGAGI. In DNA form, the CDR3 reads TGTGCCAGCAGTTACACGGGGGGCAGGGATGAAAAACTGTTTTTT. Translation gives CASSYTGGRDEKLFF.

The chain uses TRBV4-1 and TRBJ2-7; TRBD2 agrees at 11 bases. Trimming at V came to 2 bases and at J to 3 bases, leaving 3 bases not matched to a gene. Germline V gene lookup returns CDR1 MGHRA and CDR2 YSYEKL. The CDR3 runs to 15 residues. The CDR3 sequence: CASSQRSGRVYEQYF. For the CDR3, the DNA is TGCGCCAGCAGCCAACGTAGCGGGAGGGTCTACGAGCAGTACTTC.

The V call is TRBV6-6, the J call TRBJ2-7; 8 positions match TRBD1. There are 15 residues in the CDR3. With 2 bases clipped from V and 1 base from J, the junction kept 4 bases outside the gene matches. The germline gives CDR1 MNHNY, CDR2 SVGAGI (reference sequence). For the CDR3, the DNA is TGTGCCAGCAGTTACGGACAGGGTCGTTCCTACGAGCAGTACTTC. The encoded protein is CASSYGQGRSYEQYF.

The chain is built from TRBV7-6 and TRBJ2-7; 10 positions match TRBD2. The CDR3 length is 14 residues. The ends lost 6 bases at V and 3 bases at J; junction bases unmatched: 5. Germline values: CDR1 SGHVS, CDR2 FNYEAQ. The CDR3 loop reads CASSPLAGVYEQYF. In DNA, the CDR3 is TGTGCCAGCAGTCCCCTAGCGGGAGTCTACGAGCAGTACTTC.

The V call is TRBV10-2, the J call TRBJ2-1; a weak D match, TRBD1 (6 bases). The CDR3 has 11 amino acids. The V and J ends lost 9 bases and 8 bases respectively, with 11 bases between them. Germline values: CDR1 WSHSY, CDR2 SAAADI. The CDR3 DNA follows: TGCGCCAGTGAACAGGGTCATGAGCAGTTCTTC. Protein: CASEQGHEQFF.

This clone has a single count. J is TRBJ2-3 and V is TRBV9; 7 positions agree with TRBD2. V trimming: 5 bases; J trimming: 4 bases; junction bases outside the gene matches: 10. The CDR3 consists of 15 residues. Germline V gene data show CDR1 as SGDLS and CDR2 as YYNGEE. In DNA form, the CDR3 reads TGTGCCAGCAGTATAAGAAGCGGGAAAGCAGATACGCAGTATTTT. It translates to CASSIRSGKADTQYF.

Regarding this clone: In the same sample, other DNA sequences code for this CDR3. The chain recombines TRBV7-8 with TRBJ2-1; D not resolved. This CDR3 is built from 14 residues. CDR1 and CDR2 from the germline V gene are SGHVS and FQNEAQ. Trimming removed 1 base at V and 0 bases at J, with 4 bases between. CDR3 in DNA: TGTGCCAGCAGCTTAGGCGGCTCCTACAATGAGCAGTTCTTC. Protein: CASSLGGSYNEQFF. The variable domain in full, with the rest retrieved from reference TRBV7-8 and TRBJ2-1, is GAGVSQSPRYKVAKRGQDVALRCDPISGHVSLFWYQQALGQGPEFLTYFQNEAQLDKSGLPSDRFFAERPEGSVSTLKIQRTQQEDSAVYLCASSLGGSYNEQFFGPGTRLTVL.

This clone was counted a single time. J is TRBJ2-7 and V is TRBV19, with TRBD1 identical over 8 bases. J lost 6 bases, V lost 5 bases, and 12 bases had no gene match. There are 15 residues in the CDR3. Per germline, CDR1 LNHDA and CDR2 SQIVND (reference sequence). DNA of the CDR3: TGTGCCAGTAGTGGAACCGGGACAGGATGGTCCGAGCAGTACTTC. This gives the protein CASSGTGTGWSEQYF.

This clone was detected a few times. The chain combines TRBV11-2 with TRBJ1-2, with D maybe TRBD1 (6 bases). Germline V CDR1 and CDR2: SGHAT, FQNNGV. This CDR3 spans 14 amino acids. The V end was cut by 1 base, the J end by 4 bases, with 10 bases between. The CDR3 loop is CASSLGGQLYGYTF. CDR3 bases: TGTGCCAGCAGCTTAGGAGGACAGCTCTATGGCTACACCTTC.

The chain carries TRBV7-9 and TRBJ2-4; weak D call: TRBD2 (5 bases). The CDR3 sequence is 15 residues long. Trimming took 3 bases from V and 4 from J, leaving 13 bases between them. Germline loops: CDR1 SEHNR, CDR2 FQNEAQ (reference sequence). CDR3 bases: TGTGCCAGCAGCTTTTCTAGCCTGGGGAAAAACATTCAGTACTTC. It specifies CASSFSSLGKNIQYF. Together with reference TRBV7-9 and TRBJ2-4, the CDR3 gives the full variable domain: DTGVSQNPRHKITKRGQNVTFRCDPISEHNRLYWYRQTLGQGPEFLTYFQNEAQLEKSRLLSDRFSAERPKGSFSTLEIQRTEQGDSAMYLCASSFSSLGKNIQYFGAGTRLSVL.

The chain carries TRBV6-5 and TRBJ2-7; D might be TRBD1 (5 bases). The CDR3 length is 15 residues. Trimming removed 6 bases at V and 2 bases at J, with 17 bases between. The germline CDR1 and CDR2 sequences are MNHEY and SVGAGI. In DNA, the CDR3 is TGTGCCAGCAGGCCTTCGGCGGACACTACCTACGAGCAGTACTTC. Its translation: CASRPSADTTYEQYF.

CDR3 in DNA: TGTGCCAGCAGCTTCCTAGCGGATACCTACGAGCAGTACTTC. Protein product: CASSFLADTYEQYF. V and J are TRBV11-1 and TRBJ2-7, with 7 bases aligning to TRBD2. The CDR3 totals 14 residues. The junction had 4 bases not matched to a gene; V was cut back by 3 bases and J by 2 bases. Germline CDR1 and CDR2: SGHAT and FQDESV (reference sequence).

The rearrangement joins TRBV4-1 to TRBJ2-5, with D possibly being TRBD1 (6 bases). In germline, CDR1 is MGHRA, CDR2 YSYEKL. This CDR3 is 14 amino acids long. The ends were cut back, 2 bases at V and 4 bases at J, with 11 bases in the middle. CDR3 sequence (DNA): TGCGCCAGCAGCCAAATCACAGGGATAGAGACCCAGTACTTC. Protein product: CASSQITGIETQYF.

Remarks on this clone: The same CDR3 arises from other DNA sequences in this sample as well. V usage is TRBV5-8 and J usage is TRBJ1-5; 7 bases match TRBD1. Per germline, CDR1 SGHTS and CDR2 YDEGEE. The junction had 3 bases not matched to a gene; V was cut back by 3 bases and J by 0 bases. The CDR3 loop spans 15 amino acids. The chain's CDR3 is CASSWGQRSNQPQHF. In DNA, the CDR3 is TGTGCCAGCAGCTGGGGACAGCGTAGCAATCAGCCCCAGCATTTT.

This chain joins TRBV7-9 and TRBJ2-7; no reliable D call. CDR3 size: 12 residues. The germline gives CDR1 SEHNR, CDR2 FQNEAQ (reference sequence). The V end was cut by 0 bases, the J end by 6 bases, with 6 bases between. The CDR3 region has the DNA TGTGCCAGCAGCTTAGCGCAAGGCGAGCAGTACTTC. It translates to CASSLAQGEQYF.

This chain joins TRBV6-4 and TRBJ2-2, with D unclear. Trimming removed 5 bases at V and 7 bases at J, with 14 bases between. The CDR3 runs to 14 residues. CDR1 MRHNA and CDR2 SNTAGT come from the germline V gene. Here the CDR3 reads CASSRVRFGGELFF. CDR3 coding DNA: TGTGCCAGCAGTAGAGTGAGGTTCGGCGGGGAGCTGTTTTTT.

This clone was seen a single time. This chain joins TRBV28 and TRBJ2-7, with 11 bases lining up with TRBD2. Germline V gene lookup returns CDR1 MDHEN and CDR2 SYDVKM. The trim removed 3 bases at V and 4 bases at J, leaving 5 bases unmatched. The CDR3 totals 15 residues. CDR3 sequence reads: CASSLQLAGAYEQYF. The CDR3 coding sequence is TGTGCCAGCAGTTTGCAACTAGCGGGAGCGTACGAGCAGTACTTC.

As for this clone: Other DNA sequences of this sample code for an identical CDR3. The chain couples TRBV5-4 to TRBJ2-3, with 7 bases lining up with TRBD2. The CDR3 sequence is 15 residues long. Germline CDR1 reads SGHNT; CDR2 reads YYREEE (reference sequence). The junction had 6 bases not matched to a gene; V was cut back by 4 bases and J by 1 base. The CDR3 DNA is TGTGCCAGCAGCCCGGGGGGAGGGGGCACAGATACGCAGTATTTT. Translated: CASSPGGGGTDTQYF.

The rearrangement joins TRBV27 to TRBJ2-7; D gene unclear. The CDR3 sequence is 13 residues long. V was clipped by 1 base and J by 6 bases, with 10 bases between them. Germline CDR1 MNHEY, CDR2 SMNVEV (reference sequence). The CDR3 here is CASSLFSESEQYF. For the CDR3, the DNA is TGTGCCAGCAGTTTATTTAGTGAGTCCGAGCAGTACTTC.

This clone was detected only once. The chain joins TRBV14 to TRBJ2-2; no clear D. The CDR3 consists of 15 residues. V was cut by 4 bases and J by 0 bases, with 9 bases left in between. CDR1 and CDR2 (germline): SGHDN, FVKESK. The DNA for the CDR3 is TGTGCCAGCAGCCGAGAAAAAACGAACACCGGGGAGCTGTTTTTT. Protein: CASSREKTNTGELFF.

The chain recombines TRBV9 with TRBJ2-1, with D perhaps TRBD1 (6 bases). Germline V lookup: CDR1 SGDLS, CDR2 YYNGEE. This CDR3 is built from 16 residues. With 2 bases removed from V and 2 bases from J, the gap between germline ends came to 14 bases. The DNA for the CDR3 is TGTGCCAGCAGCGTCTACAGGGACCCCGCCTACAATGAGCAGTTCTTC. Encoded protein: CASSVYRDPAYNEQFF.

This clone was counted once. CDR3 sequence (DNA): TGTGCCAGCTCACCACGACGGGAGGGCGAGACCCAGTACTTC. Protein sequence: CASSPRREGETQYF. The chain links TRBV18 to TRBJ2-5; 8 nucleotides line up with TRBD2. The CDR3 spans 14 residues. V lost 1 base, J lost 5 bases, and 3 bases stayed unmatched. Germline CDR1 and CDR2: KGHSH and LQKENI.

This clone was recorded only once. V gene TRBV16 combines with J gene TRBJ2-2; no clear D. Germline V gene lookup returns CDR1 KGHSY and CDR2 FQNENV. CDR3 length: 15 amino acids. Trimming took off 2 bases at V and 1 base at J, with 8 bases between the two ends. The chain's CDR3 is CASSQAYQNTGELFF. CDR3 bases: TGTGCCAGCAGCCAAGCGTATCAGAACACCGGGGAGCTGTTTTTT.

Concerning this clone itself: Within the sample, other DNA sequences also encode this same CDR3. This sequence joins TRBV27 and TRBJ1-5; 7 bases are shared with TRBD1. V dropped 5 bases and J dropped 4; count of bases not matched to a gene: 2. CDR3 length: 13 residues. From germline, CDR1 is MNHEY and CDR2 SMNVEV (reference sequence). The CDR3 loop reads CASSRQGNQPQHF. The CDR3 coding sequence is TGTGCCAGCAGTCGACAGGGAAATCAGCCCCAGCATTTT.

A word on this clone: At one of its ends the junction is not consistent with the germline gene, which may arise from a read error. The V call is TRBV2, the J call TRBJ2-2, with 7 nucleotides matching TRBD1. The germline V gene has CDR1 SNHLY and CDR2 FYNNEI. The CDR3 length is 15 residues. The CDR3 loop is CASSPGTDYTGKLFF. CDR3 DNA: TGTGCCAGCAGCCCCGGGACAGATTACACCGGGAAGCTGTTTTTT.

The gene calls are TRBV30 and TRBJ2-7; tentative D call: TRBD2 (6 bases). CDR3 length: 12 residues. Germline V gene lookup returns CDR1 GTSNPN and CDR2 SVGIG (reference sequence). Trimming removed 4 bases at V and 2 bases at J, with 9 bases between. Here the CDR3 reads CAWKERAYEQYF. The DNA of the CDR3 is TGTGCCTGGAAGGAGCGGGCCTACGAGCAGTACTTC.